Each of the 2 T cell receptor beta chains below was sequenced from the same sample in a study of blood T cell repertoires in COVID-19. Sequencing was performed with immunoSEQ multiplex PCR; in TCRdb, only in-frame clones are kept and a portion is missing. This sample has 190,000 or so clones, with around 87% found just once. The sequenced material came from peripheral blood. All receptors derive from a woman between 18 and 30 years old who had recovered from COVID-19.

This clone was seen just once. The V call is TRBV6-6, the J call TRBJ1-2; possible D gene TRBD1, 6 bases. CDR1 is MNHNY, CDR2 SVGAGI, per germline (reference sequence). CDR3 length: 12 residues. The V end was cut by 5 bases, the J end by 8 bases, with 12 bases between. The CDR3 DNA reads TGTGCCAGCAGTCAAACAGGGTCCGGCTACACCTTC. The encoded protein is CASSQTGSGYTF.

This sequence joins TRBV13 and TRBJ1-1; D is possibly TRBD1 (5 bases). V was cut by 1 base and J by 2 bases, with 8 bases left in between. Germline V gene sequence: CDR1 PRHDT, CDR2 FYEKMQ (reference sequence). CDR3 length: 14 amino acids. The CDR3 DNA reads as TGTGCCAGCAGCTTAGACAGGATCAACACTGAAGCTTTCTTT. Translated, it gives CASSLDRINTEAFF.